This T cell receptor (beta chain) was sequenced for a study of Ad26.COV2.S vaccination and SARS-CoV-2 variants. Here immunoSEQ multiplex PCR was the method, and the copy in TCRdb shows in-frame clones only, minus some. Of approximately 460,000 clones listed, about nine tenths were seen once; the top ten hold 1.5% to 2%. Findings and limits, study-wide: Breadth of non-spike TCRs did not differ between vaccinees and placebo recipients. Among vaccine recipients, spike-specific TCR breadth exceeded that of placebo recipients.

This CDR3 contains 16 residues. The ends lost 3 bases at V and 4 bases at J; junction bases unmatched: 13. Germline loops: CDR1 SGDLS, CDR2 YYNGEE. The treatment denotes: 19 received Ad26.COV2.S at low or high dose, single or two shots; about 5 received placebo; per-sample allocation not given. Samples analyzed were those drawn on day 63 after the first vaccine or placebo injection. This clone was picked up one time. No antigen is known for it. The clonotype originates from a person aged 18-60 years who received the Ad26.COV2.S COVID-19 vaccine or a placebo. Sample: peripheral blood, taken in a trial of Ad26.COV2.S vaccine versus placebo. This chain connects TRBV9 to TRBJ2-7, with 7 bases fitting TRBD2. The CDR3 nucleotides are TGTGCCAGCAGCGGAGGGGACTACGGGGGTACGTACGAGCAGTACTTC. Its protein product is CASSGGDYGGTYEQYF.